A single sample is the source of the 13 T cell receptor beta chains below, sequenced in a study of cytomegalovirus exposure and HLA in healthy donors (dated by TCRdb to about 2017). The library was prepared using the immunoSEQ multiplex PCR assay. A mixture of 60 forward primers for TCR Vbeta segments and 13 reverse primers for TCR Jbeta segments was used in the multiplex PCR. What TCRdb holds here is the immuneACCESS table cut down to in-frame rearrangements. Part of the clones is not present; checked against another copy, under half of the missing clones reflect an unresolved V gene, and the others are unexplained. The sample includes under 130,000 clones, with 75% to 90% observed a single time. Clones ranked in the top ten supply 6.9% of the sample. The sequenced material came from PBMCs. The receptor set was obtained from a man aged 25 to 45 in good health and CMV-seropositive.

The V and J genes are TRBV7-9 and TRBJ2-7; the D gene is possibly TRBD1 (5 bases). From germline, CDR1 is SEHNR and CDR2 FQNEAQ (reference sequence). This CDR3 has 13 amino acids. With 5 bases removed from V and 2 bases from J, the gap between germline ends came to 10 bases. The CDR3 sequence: CASSPPGTYEQYF. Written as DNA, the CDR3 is TGTGCCAGCAGCCCGCCAGGGACCTACGAGCAGTACTTC.

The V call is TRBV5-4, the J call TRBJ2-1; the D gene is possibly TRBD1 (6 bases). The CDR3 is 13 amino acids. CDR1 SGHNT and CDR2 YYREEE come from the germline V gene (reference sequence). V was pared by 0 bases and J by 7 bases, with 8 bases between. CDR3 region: CASSLDRGNEQFF. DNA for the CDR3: TGTGCCAGCAGCTTGGATAGGGGGAATGAGCAGTTCTTC.

The CDR3, as DNA: TGTGCCAGCAGTGGGGGCGGGGGGCAGTACTTC. Amino acids: CASSGGGGQYF. The V call is TRBV25-1, the J call TRBJ2-7, with 7 bases fitting TRBD2. The germline V gene encodes CDR1 MGHDK and CDR2 SYGVNS. This CDR3 has 11 residues. After removal of 4 bases from V and 9 bases from J, the junction contained 3 bases not matched to a gene.

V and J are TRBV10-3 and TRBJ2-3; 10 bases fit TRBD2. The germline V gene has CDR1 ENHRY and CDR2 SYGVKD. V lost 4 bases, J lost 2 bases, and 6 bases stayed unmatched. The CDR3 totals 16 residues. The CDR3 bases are TGTGCCATCAGTGGGGCTAGCGGGGGCCTCACAGATACGCAGTATTTT. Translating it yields CAISGASGGLTDTQYF.

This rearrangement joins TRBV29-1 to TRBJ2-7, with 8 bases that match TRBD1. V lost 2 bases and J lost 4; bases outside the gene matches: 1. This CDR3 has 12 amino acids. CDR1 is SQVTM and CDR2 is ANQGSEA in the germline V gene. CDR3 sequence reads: CSVEQGAYEQYF. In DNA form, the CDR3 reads TGCAGCGTTGAACAGGGGGCGTACGAGCAGTACTTC.

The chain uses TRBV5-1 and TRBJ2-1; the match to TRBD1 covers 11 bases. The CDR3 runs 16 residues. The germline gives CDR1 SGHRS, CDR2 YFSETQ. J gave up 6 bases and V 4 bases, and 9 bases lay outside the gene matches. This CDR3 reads CASSLQLGTGGNEQFF. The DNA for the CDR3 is TGCGCCAGCAGCCTACAGTTGGGGACAGGGGGCAATGAGCAGTTCTTC. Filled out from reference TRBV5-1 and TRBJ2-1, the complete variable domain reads KAGVTQTPRYLIKTRGQQVTLSCSPISGHRSVSWYQQTPGQGLQFLFEYFSETQRNKGNFPGRFSGRQFSNSRSEMNVSTLELGDSALYLCASSLQLGTGGNEQFFGPGTRLTVL.

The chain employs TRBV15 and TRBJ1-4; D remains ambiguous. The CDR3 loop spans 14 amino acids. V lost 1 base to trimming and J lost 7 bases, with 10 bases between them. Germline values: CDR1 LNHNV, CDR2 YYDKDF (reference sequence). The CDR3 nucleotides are TGTGCCACCAGCAGAGTCGGAGGAAGTGAAAAACTGTTTTTT. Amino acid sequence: CATSRVGGSEKLFF.

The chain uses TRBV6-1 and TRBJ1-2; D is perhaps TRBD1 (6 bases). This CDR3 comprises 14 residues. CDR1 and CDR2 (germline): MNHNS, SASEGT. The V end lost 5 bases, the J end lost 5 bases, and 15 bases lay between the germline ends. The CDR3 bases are TGTGCCAGCAGTAGCAGGGGCCATAAGTATGGCTACACCTTC. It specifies CASSSRGHKYGYTF.

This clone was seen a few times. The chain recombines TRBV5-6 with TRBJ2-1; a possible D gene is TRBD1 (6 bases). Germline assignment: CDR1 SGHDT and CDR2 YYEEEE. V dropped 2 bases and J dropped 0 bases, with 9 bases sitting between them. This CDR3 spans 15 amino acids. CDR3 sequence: CASSFRGFSYNEQFF. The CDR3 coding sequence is TGTGCCAGCAGCTTCAGGGGTTTCTCCTACAATGAGCAGTTCTTC. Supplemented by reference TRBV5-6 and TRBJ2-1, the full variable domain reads DAGVTQSPTHLIKTRGQQVTLRCSPKSGHDTVSWYQQALGQGPQFIFQYYEEEERQRGNFPDRFSGHQFPNYSSELNVNALLLGDSALYLCASSFRGFSYNEQFFGPGTRLTVL.

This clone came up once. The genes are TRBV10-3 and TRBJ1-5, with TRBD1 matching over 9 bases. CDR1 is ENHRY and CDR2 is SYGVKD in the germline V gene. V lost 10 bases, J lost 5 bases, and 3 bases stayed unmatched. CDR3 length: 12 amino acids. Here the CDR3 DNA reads TGTGCCACGGGACAGGGAGATCAGCCCCAGCATTTT. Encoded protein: CATGQGDQPQHF.

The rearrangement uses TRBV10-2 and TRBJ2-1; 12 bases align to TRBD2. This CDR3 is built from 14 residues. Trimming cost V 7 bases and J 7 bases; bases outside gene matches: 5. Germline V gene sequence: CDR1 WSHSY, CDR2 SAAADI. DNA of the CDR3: TGCGCCAGCACCGCCCTAGCGGGGGGGAATGAGCAGTTCTTC. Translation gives CASTALAGGNEQFF.

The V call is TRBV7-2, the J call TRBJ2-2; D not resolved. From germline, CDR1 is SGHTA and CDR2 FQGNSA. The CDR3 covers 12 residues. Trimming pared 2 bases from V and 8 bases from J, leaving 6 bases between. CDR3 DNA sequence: TGTGCCAGCAGCTTATTCACTGGGGAGCTGTTTTTT. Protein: CASSLFTGELFF.

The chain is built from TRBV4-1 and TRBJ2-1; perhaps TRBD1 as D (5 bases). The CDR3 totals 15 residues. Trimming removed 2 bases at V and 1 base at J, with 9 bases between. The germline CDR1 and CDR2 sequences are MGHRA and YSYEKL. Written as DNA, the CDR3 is TGCGCCAGCAGCCAAAGACGGACATCCTACAATGAGCAGTTCTTC. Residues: CASSQRRTSYNEQFF.